A single sample is the source of the 21 T cell receptor beta chains below, sequenced in a study of T-cell memory formation after mild COVID-19. MiXCR, applied by TCRdb to the 5' RACE reads, yields one record per CDR3 protein. The table records 65,000 to 100,000 distinct CDR3 sequences, about 13% of them present only once. Source material: PBMCs or a T cell subset sorted from them (not recorded which). These receptors all come from a man aged 18-30 years who had mild COVID-19 (a few samples of this study predate the infection). Cell type and time point are not known.

This clonotype was observed a few times. The chain combines TRBV7-9 with TRBJ2-7; tentative D call: TRBD2 (6 bases). This CDR3 has 12 residues. Trimming took 9 bases from V and 4 from J, leaving 13 bases between them. Per the germline V gene, CDR1 is SEHNR and CDR2 is FQNEAQ (reference sequence). This chain's CDR3 is CASDSGWYEQYF. For the CDR3, the DNA is TGTGCCAGTGACAGCGGGTGGTACGAGCAGTACTTC.

This clonotype was detected only a few times. The rearrangement joins TRBV19 to TRBJ2-3; no definite D call. Per germline, CDR1 LNHDA and CDR2 SQIVND (reference sequence). Trimming took off 5 bases at V and 0 bases at J, with 6 bases between the two ends. This CDR3 comprises 13 residues. In DNA, the CDR3 is TGTGCCAGTAGTGGATCTAGCACAGATACGCAGTATTTT. This gives the protein CASSGSSTDTQYF.

V is TRBV28 and J is TRBJ2-3; weak D call: TRBD1 (6 bases). Germline V gene sequence: CDR1 MDHEN, CDR2 SYDVKM. This CDR3 is built from 14 residues. Trimming left V 11 bases short and J 8 bases short, with 23 bases between. The CDR3 bases are TGTGCCGTCCGGACAGTACGCCCCCACGGTACGCAGTATTTT. The encoded protein is CAVRTVRPHGTQYF.

The sample holds many counts of this clonotype. The CDR3, as DNA: TGTGCCAGTAGTCAGACTAGCGGGGATTACAATGAGCAGTTCTTC. Amino acid sequence: CASSQTSGDYNEQFF. V and J are TRBV19 and TRBJ2-1, with TRBD2 matching 11 bases. There are 15 residues in the CDR3. The junction had 4 bases not matched to a gene; V was cut back by 5 bases and J by 4 bases. CDR1 and CDR2 from the germline V gene are LNHDA and SQIVND (reference sequence).

This clonotype appeared a few times. The chain couples TRBV5-5 to TRBJ2-7; 7 bases fit TRBD1. CDR1 is SGHKS, CDR2 YYEKEE, per germline (reference sequence). With 3 bases clipped from V and 3 bases from J, the junction kept 3 bases outside the gene matches. This CDR3 has 13 residues. CDR3 amino acids: CASSSRQGYEQYV. The CDR3, as DNA: TGTGCCAGCAGCTCCCGACAGGGCTACGAGCAGTACGTC.

At least ten counts were recorded for this clonotype. The V and J genes are TRBV6-2 or TRBV6-3 and TRBJ2-2; D uncertain. This CDR3 is 14 amino acids long. V shed 6 bases and J shed 4 bases, with 12 bases lying between them. CDR1 and CDR2 from the germline V gene are MNHEY and SVGEGT. CDR3 in DNA: TGTGCCAGCAGAACTACGCCAGTCACCGGGGAGCTGTTTTTT. Residues: CASRTTPVTGELFF.

This chain links TRBV6-2 or TRBV6-3 with TRBJ2-2; no clear D gene. There are 13 residues in the CDR3. V lost 2 bases and J lost 4, with 5 bases in between. CDR1 is MNHEY, CDR2 SVGEGT, per germline. CDR3 DNA: TGTGCCAGCAGTTACATGCTCACCGGGGAGCTGTTTTTT. It is translated as CASSYMLTGELFF.

This clonotype was detected a few times. The genes are TRBV6-5 and TRBJ2-1, with D possibly matching TRBD2 (5 bases). Trimming pared 5 bases from V and 1 base from J, leaving 9 bases between. This CDR3 spans 14 amino acids. CDR1 and CDR2 from the germline V gene are MNHEY and SVGAGI. In DNA, the CDR3 is TGTGCCAGCAGTCGGACTGAATCCTACAATGAGCAGTTCTTC. Its protein product is CASSRTESYNEQFF.

The rearrangement links TRBV11-2 to TRBJ1-1; no firm D call. CDR1 SGHAT and CDR2 FQNNGV come from the germline V gene. The CDR3 spans 14 residues. Trimming pared 1 base from V and 2 bases from J, leaving 8 bases between. The CDR3 DNA is TGTGCCAGCAGCTTAGTATCCACAAACACTGAAGCTTTCTTT. Amino acids: CASSLVSTNTEAFF.

This clonotype was observed at least ten times. The chain links TRBV6-2 or TRBV6-3 to TRBJ2-7, with D possibly being TRBD1 or TRBD2 (5 bases each). The length of the CDR3 is 14 residues. With 2 bases removed from V and 2 bases from J, the gap between germline ends came to 10 bases. Per germline, CDR1 MNHEY and CDR2 SVGEGT. CDR3 bases: TGTGCCAGCAGTTACGGGACGACTACCTACGAGCAGTACGTC. Its protein is CASSYGTTTYEQYV.

The chain joins TRBV11-2 to TRBJ2-1; TRBD2 matches 7 bases. There are 12 residues in the CDR3. The germline V gene encodes CDR1 SGHAT and CDR2 FQNNGV. J gave up 7 bases and V 8 bases, and 5 bases lay outside the gene matches. The CDR3 protein is CASGAGGNEQFF. CDR3 bases: TGTGCCAGCGGGGCCGGGGGGAATGAGCAGTTCTTC.

The chain is built from TRBV6-5 and TRBJ1-2; perhaps TRBD1 as D (5 bases). The ends were cut back, 8 bases at V and 6 bases at J, with 16 bases in the middle. Germline V gives CDR1 MNHEY, CDR2 SVGAGI. This CDR3 region has 13 residues. CDR3 in amino acids: CASHTGTADGYTF. As DNA, the CDR3 is TGTGCCAGCCACACGGGGACGGCGGATGGCTACACCTTC.

This chain links TRBV12-3 or TRBV12-4 with TRBJ2-2; D unclear. The length of the CDR3 is 11 residues. V was clipped by 6 bases and J by 9 bases, with 8 bases between them. CDR3 sequence reads: CASSPARELFF. In DNA, the CDR3 is TGTGCCAGCAGCCCAGCTAGGGAGCTGTTTTTT.

In this sample, this clonotype turned up a few times. V usage is TRBV6-1 and J usage is TRBJ1-4; perhaps TRBD1 as D (5 bases). This CDR3 region has 15 residues. V gave up 2 bases and J gave up 7 bases, with 14 bases separating them. Germline CDR1 and CDR2: MNHNS and SASEGT. Here the CDR3 reads CASSERWQGFEKLFF. CDR3 in DNA: TGTGCCAGCAGTGAAAGGTGGCAGGGATTTGAAAAACTGTTTTTT.

The CDR3 DNA follows: TGTGCCAGCAGCTCCGCCGTTGACCCGAACACTGAAGCTTTCTTT. Translating gives CASSSAVDPNTEAFF. The chain has TRBV7-9 and TRBJ1-1; D uncertain. The germline gives CDR1 SEHNR, CDR2 FQNEAQ (reference sequence). V was pared by 4 bases and J by 1 base, with 13 bases between. The CDR3 contains 15 residues.

The chain recombines TRBV10-3 with TRBJ2-3; D possibly uses TRBD1 or TRBD2 (5 bases each). Per germline, CDR1 ENHRY and CDR2 SYGVKD. Between the trimmed V and J ends, which lost 3 bases and 4 bases, there was a span of 14 bases. The CDR3 is made up of 15 amino acids. CDR3 in amino acids: CAISEPGPVADTQYF. CDR3 DNA: TGTGCCATCAGTGAACCGGGGCCGGTGGCAGATACGCAGTATTTT.

Only a few counts were recorded for this clonotype. The chain uses TRBV6-5 and TRBJ2-4; 8 positions match TRBD2. The CDR3 has 14 residues. Per the germline V gene, CDR1 is MNHEY and CDR2 is SVGAGI. Trimming at V came to 5 bases and at J to 6 bases, leaving 6 bases not matched to a gene. The CDR3 sequence: CASSHLGGGNIQYF. The DNA for the CDR3 is TGTGCCAGCAGTCATCTCGGGGGGGGAAACATTCAGTACTTC.

This clonotype has only a few counts. The chain uses TRBV5-1 and TRBJ1-3, with D possibly being TRBD1 (5 bases). The CDR3 totals 15 residues. CDR1 is SGHRS, CDR2 YFSETQ, per germline. The V end lost 5 bases, the J end lost 0 bases, and 12 bases lay between the germline ends. CDR3 region: CASSPGAISGNTIYF. In nucleotides, the CDR3 is TGCGCCAGCAGTCCTGGGGCTATCTCTGGAAACACCATATATTTT.

This clonotype was observed a few times. The rearrangement joins TRBV4-1 to TRBJ2-3; tentative D call: TRBD2 (5 bases). Trimming took off 5 bases at V and 6 bases at J, with 18 bases between the two ends. The CDR3 contains 15 residues. From germline, CDR1 is MGHRA and CDR2 YSYEKL. As DNA, the CDR3 is TGCGCCAGCAGCTCCCCTAGCTTATCTCCGGATACGCAGTATTTT. It translates to CASSSPSLSPDTQYF.

This clonotype was observed a handful of times. The V gene is TRBV5-6, the J gene TRBJ1-2, with 9 bases lining up with TRBD1. CDR1 SGHDT and CDR2 YYEEEE come from the germline V gene. V lost 4 bases to trimming and J lost 4 bases; unmatched junction nucleotides: 14. The CDR3 is made up of 17 amino acids. The CDR3 sequence is CASSLGTGSFVGYGYTF. CDR3 coding DNA: TGTGCCAGCAGCCTCGGGACAGGGTCTTTTGTCGGCTATGGCTACACCTTC.

This clonotype occurred a few times. The chain carries TRBV7-2 and TRBJ2-3; D perhaps matches TRBD2 (6 bases). Germline V lookup: CDR1 SGHTA, CDR2 FQGNSA. V lost 3 bases to trimming and J lost 5 bases, with 12 bases between them. The CDR3 sequence is 14 residues long. The CDR3 DNA sequence: TGTGCCAGCAGCTTGGGACTTGGACGAGATACGCAGTATTTT. It specifies CASSLGLGRDTQYF.